The 17 T cell receptor beta chains given below trace back to one sample, sequenced in a study of read filtering for tumor transcriptome and immune sequencing. This library used around 400 ng RNA and molecular barcoded adaptors spanning alpha/delta and beta/gamma chains. A single record per CDR3 protein comes from TCRdb applying MiXCR to the reads. The data contain over 50,000 distinct CDR3 sequences, about 21% of them singletons. The sample was a population of CD138-negative cells sorted from bone marrow. The receptors shown here come from a donor older than 35 with multiple myeloma.

This clonotype was seen at least ten times. This sequence joins TRBV6-5 and TRBJ2-1; D not resolved. The ends were cut back, 2 bases at V and 2 bases at J, with 7 bases in the middle. The V gene's germline CDR1 is MNHEY and CDR2 SVGAGI. The CDR3 is 14 amino acids. The CDR3 loop reads CASSYEKPYNEQFF. Here the CDR3 DNA reads TGTGCCAGCAGTTACGAGAAACCCTACAATGAGCAGTTCTTC.

Worth noting for this clonotype: One end of the junction does not line up with germline, which may come from a read error. The genes are TRBV7-2 and TRBJ2-1; 7 bases line up with TRBD2. Germline CDR1 is SGHTA and CDR2 is FQGNSA. The CDR3 loop spans 15 amino acids. Written as DNA, the CDR3 is TGCGCCAGCAGCTTAGGCGATACTAGCGTGGATGAGCAGCTCTTC. This sequence encodes CASSLGDTSVDEQLF. The complete variable domain, with remaining parts taken from reference TRBV7-2 and TRBJ2-1, reads GAGVSQSPSNKVTEKGKDVELRCDPISGHTALYWYRQSLGQGLEFLIYFQGNSAPDKSGLPSDRFSAERTGGSVSTLTIQRTQQEDSAVYLCASSLGDTSVDEQLFGPGTRLTVL.

To note about this clonotype: Given a much more abundant clone one base away, this may be a read error. This sequence joins TRBV2 and TRBJ2-2, with TRBD1 identical over 7 bases. CDR3 length: 15 residues. V lost 6 bases, J lost 5 bases, and 9 bases stayed unmatched. Germline assignment: CDR1 SNHLY and CDR2 FYNNEI. CDR3 coding DNA: TGTGCCAGCAGGGACCGACAGGGTATGACCGGGGAGCTGTTTTTT. The encoded protein is CASRDRQGMTGELFF. Filled out from reference TRBV2 and TRBJ2-2, the complete variable domain reads EPEVTQTPSHQVTQMGQEVILRCVPISNHLYFYWYRQILGQKVEFLVSFYNNEISEKSEIFDDQFSVERPDGSNFTLKIRSTKLEDSAMYFCASRDRQGMTGELFFGEGSRLTVL.

This clonotype has a count of ten or more. V is TRBV29-1 and J is TRBJ2-1; a possible D gene is TRBD2 (6 bases). V was cut by 6 bases and J by 7 bases, with 16 bases left in between. Germline loops: CDR1 SQVTM, CDR2 ANQGSEA. The CDR3 has 13 residues. The CDR3 DNA is TGCAGCGTGGGCCTGGGACTTTTTAATGAGCAGTTCTTC. Translation gives CSVGLGLFNEQFF.

This clonotype was counted once. A much larger clonotype is one base distant, so this may be a read error. This chain uses TRBV6-1 with TRBJ1-2, with 9 bases lining up with TRBD1. Germline V gene sequence: CDR1 MNHNS, CDR2 SASEGT. This CDR3 spans 14 amino acids. CDR3 protein: CASSTGGGNYGHTF. CDR3 DNA sequence: TGTGCCAGCAGTACAGGGGGCGGTAACTATGGCCACACCTTC.

The CDR3 DNA follows: TGTGCCAGCAGTTACCGAAAGACCAGGACTAGCGGGAGATCCTTCCACGATGAGCAGTTCTTC. This sequence encodes CASSYRKTRTSGRSFHDEQFF. The chain links TRBV6-5 to TRBJ2-1; 13 positions agree with TRBD2. The germline gives CDR1 MNHEY, CDR2 SVGAGI. This CDR3 comprises 21 residues. Unmatched junction bases numbered 21, after V lost 2 bases and J lost 8 bases.

This clonotype occurred a few times. The chain uses TRBV20-1 and TRBJ2-5; the match to TRBD1 covers 10 bases. CDR3 size: 12 residues. From germline, CDR1 is DFQATT and CDR2 SNEGSKA (reference sequence). Trimming cost V 7 bases and J 2 bases; bases outside gene matches: 1. The CDR3 sequence is CSGQGAQETQYF. CDR3 bases: TGCAGTGGACAGGGGGCTCAAGAGACCCAGTACTTC.

As concerns this clonotype: A far larger clone is just one base off, so this is likely a read error. The V and J genes are TRBV6-1 and TRBJ2-1, with D unresolved. CDR1 is MNHNS, CDR2 SASEGT, per germline. The CDR3 extends over 15 amino acids. The CDR3 DNA reads as TGTGCCAGCAGGGGTATCGAGAGCTCCTACAATGGGCAGTTCTTC. It translates to CASRGIESSYNGQFF.

The chain links TRBV10-3 to TRBJ2-5; 9 positions agree with TRBD1. Germline-derived CDR1 and CDR2 are ENHRY and SYGVKD. The V and J ends lost 4 bases and 5 bases, in that order; junction bases with no gene match: 5. The CDR3 sequence is 14 residues long. CDR3 protein: CAISAGTGMETQYF. CDR3 in DNA: TGTGCCATCAGTGCTGGGACAGGGATGGAGACCCAGTACTTC.

The sample holds many counts of this clonotype. The chain uses TRBV10-3 and TRBJ1-5, with D possibly TRBD1 on 5 matching bases. The V gene lost 8 bases and the J gene lost 5 bases, with 16 bases spanning the gap. Per germline, CDR1 ENHRY and CDR2 SYGVKD. The CDR3 is 14 residues long. In DNA form, the CDR3 reads TGTGCCATCGGTGTTATGGGGGGAGATCAGCCCCAGCATTTT. This encodes CAIGVMGGDQPQHF.

This clonotype was observed a single time. A much larger clone is a single base away; this may be a read error. This chain uses TRBV2 with TRBJ1-1; 9 nucleotides line up with TRBD1. The CDR3 consists of 13 residues. Looked up from germline, CDR1 is SNHLY and CDR2 is FYNNEI. The ends lost 6 bases at V and 6 bases at J; junction bases unmatched: 5. CDR3 loop: CASRGTGTPEAFF. The CDR3 DNA follows: TGTGCCAGCAGAGGGACAGGGACTCCTGAAGCTTTCTTT.

This clonotype was counted at least ten times. This chain joins TRBV24-1 and TRBJ2-7; D gene ambiguous. Germline CDR1 is KGHDR and CDR2 is SFDVKD. The CDR3 is 12 amino acids. Trimming took off 2 bases at V and 3 bases at J, with 4 bases between the two ends. Written as DNA, the CDR3 is TGTGCCACCAGTGATTCCTTCTACGAGCAGTACTTC. Amino acids: CATSDSFYEQYF.

The sample holds many counts of this clonotype. The V gene is TRBV27, the J gene TRBJ2-5; maybe TRBD1 (6 bases). CDR1 and CDR2 (germline): MNHEY, SMNVEV (reference sequence). The CDR3 is made up of 13 amino acids. Trimming pared 7 bases from V and 2 bases from J, leaving 11 bases between. The CDR3 sequence: CASIDRFQETQYF. DNA for the CDR3: TGTGCCAGCATTGACAGGTTTCAAGAGACCCAGTACTTC.

This clonotype was recorded a few times. A much larger clone differs by one base, so this may be a read error. The chain has TRBV11-2 and TRBJ2-3, with TRBD1 matching 8 bases. The V segment lost 11 bases and the J segment 4 bases; nucleotides outside the gene matches: 17. Looked up from germline, CDR1 is SGHAT and CDR2 is FQNNGV. The CDR3 runs 16 residues. The DNA of the CDR3 is TGTGCCTGCTCCCAAGTGAGACCAGGGGGCCCAGATACGCAGTATTTT. This sequence encodes CACSQVRPGGPDTQYF.

The chain employs TRBV29-1 and TRBJ1-6; 9 bases match TRBD1. V dropped 7 bases and J dropped 6; count of bases not matched to a gene: 4. This CDR3 is 13 amino acids long. Per the germline V gene, CDR1 is SQVTM and CDR2 is ANQGSEA. CDR3 loop: CSAGTGPNSPLHF. The CDR3 DNA is TGCAGCGCAGGGACAGGGCCTAATTCACCCCTCCACTTT. The entire variable domain, with the rest obtained from reference TRBV29-1 and TRBJ1-6, is as follows: SAVISQKPSRDICQRGTSLTIQCQVDSQVTMMFWYRQQPGQSLTLIATANQGSEATYESGFVIDKFPISRPNLTFSTLTVSNMSPEDSSIYLCSAGTGPNSPLHFGNGTRLTVT.

This clonotype occurred a few times. One end of the junction does not line up with germline, which may come from a read error. The V gene is TRBV7-7, the J gene TRBJ2-3; D is possibly TRBD2 (6 bases). The CDR3 consists of 13 residues. The germline V gene has CDR1 SSHAT and CDR2 FNYEAQ (reference sequence). The CDR3 is CASSAASGDTQYF. CDR3 DNA sequence: TGTGCTAGCAGCGCTGCCAGCGGGGATACGCAGTATTTT.

This clonotype was counted ten times or more. The chain carries TRBV5-1 and TRBJ2-6; D is ambiguous. Germline V gene sequence: CDR1 SGHRS, CDR2 YFSETQ. The CDR3 totals 15 residues. V lost 2 bases and J lost 0, with 6 bases in between. CDR3 sequence reads: CASSLQDSGANVLTF. CDR3 in DNA: TGCGCCAGCAGCTTACAAGACTCTGGGGCCAACGTCCTGACTTTC.